A single sample gave rise to the 13 T cell receptor beta chains below, sequenced in a study of graft-versus-host responses after intestinal transplantation. Clones were sequenced by immunoSEQ multiplex PCR, and TCRdb holds only the in-frame ones, with some missing. The table includes about 39,000 clones, 85% to 90% detected once. This sample comprised PBMCs, obtained just under 270 days after transplant. Receptors originate from a human patient who received an intestinal transplant, so some T cells may come from the graft donor.

The chain recombines TRBV6-5 with TRBJ2-1; TRBD2 matches at 9 bases. This CDR3 region has 15 residues. V shed 3 bases and J 4 bases; nucleotides not matched to a gene: 4. CDR1 and CDR2 (germline): MNHEY, SVGAGI. In DNA, the CDR3 is TGTGCCAGCAGTTATGGCGGGGGGGTGTACAATGAGCAGTTCTTC. Protein product: CASSYGGGVYNEQFF.

The rearrangement uses TRBV2 and TRBJ1-1; D gene ambiguous. The germline V and J ends were trimmed by 6 bases and 4 bases, with 12 bases remaining between them. This CDR3 comprises 13 residues. Germline V gene lookup returns CDR1 SNHLY and CDR2 FYNNEI. Here the CDR3 DNA reads TGTGCCAGCAGCCGTGGGAGTAGCACTGAAGCTTTCTTT. Translating it yields CASSRGSSTEAFF.

This sequence joins TRBV6-1 and TRBJ1-2, with TRBD1 matching over 7 bases. The CDR3 length is 15 residues. V lost 8 bases, J lost 7 bases, and 16 bases stayed unmatched. Germline loops: CDR1 MNHNS, CDR2 SASEGT. The CDR3 reads CASGRSGTVIRGYTF. The CDR3 DNA follows: TGTGCCAGCGGTAGATCGGGGACAGTCATCCGTGGCTACACCTTC.

V is TRBV7-9 and J is TRBJ2-5; D uncertain. With 5 bases removed from V and 2 bases from J, the gap between germline ends came to 12 bases. Germline-derived CDR1 and CDR2 are SEHNR and FQNEAQ (reference sequence). This CDR3 is 14 amino acids long. DNA for the CDR3: TGTGCCAGCAGCGACCCAAGAAGGCAAGAGACCCAGTACTTC. Amino acids: CASSDPRRQETQYF.

The gene calls are TRBV5-6 and TRBJ2-7; TRBD1 is a possible D gene (5 bases). Deletions cut 2 bases from V and 3 bases from J, with 12 bases between. Germline V gene data show CDR1 as SGHDT and CDR2 as YYEEEE. This CDR3 is 14 amino acids long. Here the CDR3 reads CASSFSGHFYEQYF. In DNA form, the CDR3 reads TGTGCCAGCAGCTTTTCCGGACACTTCTACGAGCAGTACTTC.

This chain links TRBV18 with TRBJ2-1, with a weak D call TRBD1 (5 bases). V was trimmed by 3 bases and J by 9 bases, leaving 12 bases between them. Germline V lookup: CDR1 KGHSH, CDR2 LQKENI. This CDR3 region has 13 residues. The CDR3 sequence: CASSPPGIGEQFF. The DNA of the CDR3 is TGTGCCAGCTCACCTCCAGGGATCGGTGAGCAGTTCTTC.

This chain connects TRBV6-1 to TRBJ2-1; D gene unclear. Trimming shortened V by 6 bases and J by 6 bases, and 18 bases separated the two germline ends. Germline V gene sequence: CDR1 MNHNS, CDR2 SASEGT. The CDR3 totals 15 residues. CDR3 sequence reads: CASSLTRGKTNEQFF. The CDR3 DNA follows: TGTGCCAGCAGCCTCACACGCGGAAAGACCAATGAGCAGTTCTTC.

CDR3 region: CASSPGDVRAEAFF. CDR3 bases: TGTGCCAGCAGTCCAGGGGACGTTAGAGCTGAAGCTTTCTTT. The rearrangement joins TRBV6-1 to TRBJ1-1; maybe TRBD1 (6 bases). V was shortened by 5 bases and J by 6 bases, with 16 bases between the two germline ends. This CDR3 comprises 14 residues. CDR1 is MNHNS, CDR2 SASEGT, per germline.

V usage is TRBV30 and J usage is TRBJ2-7; 8 nucleotides align to TRBD2. The CDR3 totals 20 residues. CDR1 GTSNPN and CDR2 SVGIG come from the germline V gene (reference sequence). V was pared by 0 bases and J by 0 bases, with 19 bases of the junction left unmatched. The CDR3 region has the DNA TGTGCCTGGAGTGTAATTACGCTAGCGGGCAACAAATATAACTCCTACGAGCAGTACTTC. It encodes CAWSVITLAGNKYNSYEQYF.

This clone came up a few times. Additional DNA sequences in this sample encode the identical CDR3. The V and J genes are TRBV18 and TRBJ2-7, with TRBD1 as a possible D gene (6 bases). Germline V gives CDR1 KGHSH, CDR2 LQKENI. Trimming left V 3 bases short and J 3 bases short, with 9 bases between. CDR3 length equals 13 residues. CDR3 sequence (DNA): TGTGCCAGCTCACCGCCGGACAGCTACGAGCAGTACTTC. It codes for CASSPPDSYEQYF.

The CDR3 nucleotides read TGTGCCAGCAGTTACAGTCTCGAGCAGTACTTC. It is translated as CASSYSLEQYF. This sequence joins TRBV6-1 and TRBJ2-7; unclear D gene. This CDR3 has 11 residues. In germline, CDR1 is MNHNS, CDR2 SASEGT. Trimming removed 5 bases from V and 6 bases from J, with 8 bases in between.

This chain connects TRBV6-5 to TRBJ2-3; the D call may be TRBD1 or TRBD2 (5 bases each). The V end was cut by 4 bases, the J end by 4 bases, with 12 bases between. The CDR3 is 14 amino acids. Germline-derived CDR1 and CDR2 are MNHEY and SVGAGI. CDR3 nucleotide sequence: TGTGCCAGCAGTTCCGGGTGGGGGTCAGATACGCAGTATTTT. As protein: CASSSGWGSDTQYF.

The gene calls are TRBV18 and TRBJ1-3, with unresolved D. CDR1 is KGHSH, CDR2 LQKENI, per germline. Trimming removed 6 bases from V and 8 bases from J, with 14 bases in between. The CDR3 length is 13 residues. The DNA for the CDR3 is TGTGCCAGCTCCAATTCGGCGTCGGACACCATATATTTT. As protein: CASSNSASDTIYF.